Sequencing of this TCR beta chain was carried out in a study of blood T cell repertoires in COVID-19. Study-wide context: Collection of acute and convalescent COVID-19 samples took place in the United States, Italy and Spain.

In the authors' methods: By means of reference gene primer amplification, nucleated cell counts were estimated. TCRdb's copy holds only in-frame clones and misses some; the assay was immunoSEQ multiplex PCR. The V and J calls and clone size come from that table; D and trimming were worked out from the DNA. Counted here are around 160,000 clones, roughly 86% occurring once; the ten biggest clones make up roughly 15%. This CDR3 region has 16 residues. V gave up 0 bases and J gave up 4 bases; unmatched junction bases: 7. From germline, CDR1 is SGHAT and CDR2 FQNNGV. This clone turned up a few times. The TCR sequence derives from a human donor with acute or convalescent COVID-19. The donor label of this sample is uncertain. V usage is TRBV11-2 and J usage is TRBJ2-7, with 9 nucleotides matching TRBD2. Sequencing was performed on peripheral blood. In DNA form, the CDR3 reads TGTGCCAGCAGCTTAGAAGGCGGGGGGGCCAGTTACGAGCAGTACTTC. The encoded protein is CASSLEGGGASYEQYF.